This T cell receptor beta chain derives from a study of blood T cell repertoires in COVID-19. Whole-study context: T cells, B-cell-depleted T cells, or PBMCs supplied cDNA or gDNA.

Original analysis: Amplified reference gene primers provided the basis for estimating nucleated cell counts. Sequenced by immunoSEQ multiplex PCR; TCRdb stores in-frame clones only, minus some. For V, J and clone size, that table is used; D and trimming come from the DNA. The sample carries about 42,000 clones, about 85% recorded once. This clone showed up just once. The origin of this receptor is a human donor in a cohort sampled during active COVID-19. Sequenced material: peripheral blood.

In DNA form, the CDR3 reads TGTGCCAGCTCCGGGACAGCAAGCTCCTACAATGAGCAGTTCTTC. Its translation is CASSGTASSYNEQFF. V and J are TRBV11-3 and TRBJ2-1, with 7 nucleotides matching TRBD1. Germline V lookup: CDR1 SGHNT, CDR2 YENEEA. CDR3 length: 15 amino acids. V was pared by 8 bases and J by 0 bases, with 7 bases of the junction left unmatched.